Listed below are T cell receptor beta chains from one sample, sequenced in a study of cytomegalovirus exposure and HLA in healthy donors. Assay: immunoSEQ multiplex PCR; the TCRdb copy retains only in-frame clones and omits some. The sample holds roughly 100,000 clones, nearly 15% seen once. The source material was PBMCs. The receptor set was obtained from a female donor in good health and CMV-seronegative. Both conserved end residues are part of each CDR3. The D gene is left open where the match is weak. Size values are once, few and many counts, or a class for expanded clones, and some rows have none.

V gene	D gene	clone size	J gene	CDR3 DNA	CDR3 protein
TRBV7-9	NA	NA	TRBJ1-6	TGTGCCAGCAGCGGGGGGGAGGGCCGGAATTCACCCCTCCACTTT	CASSGGEGRNSPLHF
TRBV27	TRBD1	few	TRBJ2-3	TGTGCCAGCAGTTTTTGGGCTCGACAGGGAGCGGATACGCAGTATTTT	CASSFWARQGADTQYF
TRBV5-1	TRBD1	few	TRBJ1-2	TGCGCCAGCAGCATGCGACAGGGGGGCTATGGCTACACCTTC	CASSMRQGGYGYTF
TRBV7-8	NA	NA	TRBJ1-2	TGTGCCAGCAGCTTAGGAGTAGGGGTCTATGGCTACACCTTC	CASSLGVGVYGYTF
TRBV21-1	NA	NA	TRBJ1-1	TGTGCCAGCAGGGGCCGACAGGGGGACATGAACACTGAAGCTTTCTTT	CASRGRQGDMNTEAFF
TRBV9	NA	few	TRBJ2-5	TGTGCCAGCAGCCCTGGACAGAAAGAGACCCAGTACTTC	CASSPGQKETQYF
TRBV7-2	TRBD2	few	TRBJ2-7	TGTGCCAGCAGCTTAGAGAGCGGGGGGGCCGTCCCCTACGAGCAGTACTTC	CASSLESGGAVPYEQYF
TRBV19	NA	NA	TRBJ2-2	TGTGCCAGTAGTATAGTGGGAGGGGGCACCGGGGAGCTGTTTTTT	CASSIVGGGTGELFF
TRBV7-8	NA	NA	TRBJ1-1	TGTGCCAGCAGCTTAATAGAGGGCTCTGAAGCTTTCTTT	CASSLIEGSEAFF
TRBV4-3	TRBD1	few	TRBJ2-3	TGCGCCAGCAGCCAAGTTTGGACAGGGGGCACAGATACGCAGTATTTT	CASSQVWTGGTDTQYF
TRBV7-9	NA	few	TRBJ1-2	TGTGCCAGCAGCCTGGGAGTAAGAGGGAGCGTCGGTAACTATGGCTACACCTTC	CASSLGVRGSVGNYGYTF
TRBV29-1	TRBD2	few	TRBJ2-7	TGCAGCGTTGTATTAGCGGGCCGCTACGAGCAGTACTTC	CSVVLAGRYEQYF
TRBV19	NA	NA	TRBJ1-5	TGTGCCAGTAATTTCGGGGGAAATCAGCCCCAGCATTTT	CASNFGGNQPQHF
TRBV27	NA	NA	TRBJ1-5	TGTGCCAGCAGTTTCCAGGGCTATAGCAATCAGCCCCAGCATTTT	CASSFQGYSNQPQHF
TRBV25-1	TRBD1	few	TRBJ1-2	TGTGCCAGCAGGAGGACAGGGGAAGATGGCTACACCTTC	CASRRTGEDGYTF
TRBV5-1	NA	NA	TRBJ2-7	TGCGCCAGCAGCGGGGGCATCTGGGGGTACGAGCAGTACTTC	CASSGGIWGYEQYF
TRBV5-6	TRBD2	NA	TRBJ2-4	TGTGCCAGCAGCGCGAGACTAGCGGGGGGGTCCAAAAACATTCAGTACTTC	CASSARLAGGSKNIQYF
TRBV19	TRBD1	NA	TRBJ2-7	TGTGCCAGTAGTCAAAGAGCCGGGACAGGGGCCTACGAGCAGTACTTC	CASSQRAGTGAYEQYF
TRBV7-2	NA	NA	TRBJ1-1	TGTGCCAGCAGAACAACAGGGAGAAACACTGAAGCTTTCTTT	CASRTTGRNTEAFF
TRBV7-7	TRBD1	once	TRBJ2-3	TGTGCTAGCAGCCGGACAGGGCAGGGGGATACGCAGTATTTT	CASSRTGQGDTQYF
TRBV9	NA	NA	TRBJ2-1	TGTGCCAGCAGCGTAACACCCCACCCCCTGGATGAGCAGTTCTTC	CASSVTPHPLDEQFF
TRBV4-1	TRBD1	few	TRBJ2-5	TGCGCCAGCAGCCAAGAGGTTATCAGGACAGGGGGCCGGGAGACCCAGTACTTC	CASSQEVIRTGGRETQYF
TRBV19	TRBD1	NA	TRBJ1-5	TGTGCCAGTAGTAGGGACAGGAGGATTGGCAGCAATCAGCCCCAGCATTTT	CASSRDRRIGSNQPQHF
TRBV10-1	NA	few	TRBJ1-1	TGCGCCAGCAGTGGACAGTCGAACACTGAAGCTTTCTTT	CASSGQSNTEAFF
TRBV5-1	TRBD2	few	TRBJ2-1	TGCGCCAGCAGCACAGGACTAGCGGGGGGCCCTGGGGTGAATGAGCAGTTCTTC	CASSTGLAGGPGVNEQFF
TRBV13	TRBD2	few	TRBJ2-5	TGTGCCAGCAGCTCCCGACTAGCGGGACACCAAGAGACCCAGTACTTC	CASSSRLAGHQETQYF
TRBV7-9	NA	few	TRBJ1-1	TGTGCCAGCAGCTTGGCGGGCGGGAACACTGAAGCTTTCTTT	CASSLAGGNTEAFF
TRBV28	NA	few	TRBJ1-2	TGTGCCACTTCAAACAGTTATGGCTACACCTTC	CATSNSYGYTF
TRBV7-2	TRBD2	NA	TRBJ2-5	TGTGCCAGCAGCTTAGATTCAGGTGGCACTAGCGGGCCTCGTACCCAGTACTTC	CASSLDSGGTSGPRTQYF
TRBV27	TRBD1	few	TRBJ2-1	TGTGCCAGCAGTTTGACAGGGTCCTACAATGAGCAGTTCTTC	CASSLTGSYNEQFF
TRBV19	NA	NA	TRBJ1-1	TGTGCCAGTAAACGCTGGACAGAAATGAACACTGAAGCTTTCTTT	CASKRWTEMNTEAFF
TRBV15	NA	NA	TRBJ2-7	TGTGCCACCAGCGCCGGACATCTCTACGAGCAGTACTTC	CATSAGHLYEQYF